The 4 T cell receptor beta chains listed next were all sequenced from one sample in a study of OX40 agonist ivuxolimab in advanced cancers. Profiled with immunoSEQ multiplex PCR; TCRdb holds only in-frame clones, not every one. The sample has about 37,000 clones, about 89% seen once. The sequences come from CD4+ or CD8+ T cells sorted from blood, collected in a trial of the OX40 agonist ivuxolimab. The receptors were sampled from an adult with an advanced solid tumor such as melanoma, head and neck, liver or kidney cancer.

The genes are TRBV2 and TRBJ2-3; D is unclear. V was shortened by 3 bases and J by 0 bases, with 10 bases between the two germline ends. Per the germline V gene, CDR1 is SNHLY and CDR2 is FYNNEI. This CDR3 comprises 15 residues. This CDR3 is CASSDGSISTDTQYF. Written as DNA, the CDR3 is TGTGCCAGCAGTGATGGGTCGATAAGCACAGATACGCAGTATTTT.

This clone was detected once. The rearrangement links TRBV7-9 to TRBJ2-4, with 7 positions matching TRBD1. Unmatched junction bases numbered 11, after V lost 6 bases and J lost 3 bases. Germline values: CDR1 SEHNR, CDR2 FQNEAQ (reference sequence). The CDR3 consists of 16 residues. This CDR3 is CASRPNRGLDKNIQYF. The CDR3, as DNA: TGTGCCAGCAGACCTAACAGGGGTCTTGACAAAAACATTCAGTACTTC.

V usage is TRBV10-3 and J usage is TRBJ2-1; weak D call: TRBD1 (6 bases). This CDR3 is built from 11 residues. Germline CDR1 reads ENHRY; CDR2 reads SYGVKD. Trimming cost V 6 bases and J 8 bases, with 8 bases left between them. DNA of the CDR3: TGTGCCATCAGCTACAGGGATGAGCAGTTCTTC. Protein: CAISYRDEQFF.

The chain employs TRBV5-1 and TRBJ1-6; the D is unclear. CDR3 size: 16 residues. Trimming took 4 bases from V and 1 from J, leaving 12 bases between them. Germline V gene sequence: CDR1 SGHRS, CDR2 YFSETQ. CDR3 DNA: TGCGCCAGCAGCCTGGGAAGCATATCCTATAATTCACCCCTCCACTTT. Residues: CASSLGSISYNSPLHF.